The 29 T cell receptor beta chains below all came from one sample that was sequenced in a study of T cells in Graves' hyperthyroidism and ophthalmopathy. TCR beta CDR3 sequences were amplified from RNA transcripts. With the HTBI primer set, the TCR CDR3 went through a first round of RT-PCR. TCRdb analysed the multiplex PCR reads with MiXCR anew, one entry per CDR3 protein. The data hold about half a million distinct CDR3 sequences, with 22% observed a single time. What was sequenced was blood. All receptors come from a woman between 65 and 79 years old with Graves' ophthalmopathy.

This clonotype was seen a handful of times. The V gene is TRBV7-9, the J gene TRBJ2-1; TRBD2 agrees at 7 bases. Germline trimming cut 5 bases from V and 5 bases from J; bases unmatched to any gene: 9. The CDR3 covers 15 residues. Germline CDR1 reads SEHNR; CDR2 reads FQNEAQ (reference sequence). CDR3 nucleotide sequence: TGTGCCAGCAGCCCCAGCGGGGTCCCGCACAATGAGCAGTTCTTC. Encoded protein: CASSPSGVPHNEQFF.

This clonotype was found a few times. This chain joins TRBV12-3 or TRBV12-4 and TRBJ2-1, with TRBD2 matching over 12 bases. The junction had 6 bases not matched to a gene; V was cut back by 6 bases and J by 9 bases. CDR3 length: 14 residues. The DNA for the CDR3 is TGTGCCAGCAGCCCTAGCGGGAGGGGCGGTGAGCAGTTCTTC. This gives the protein CASSPSGRGGEQFF.

V is TRBV6-1 and J is TRBJ2-7; TRBD2 aligns across 7 bases. The ends lost 7 bases at V and 2 bases at J; junction bases unmatched: 8. CDR3 length: 14 residues. Germline values: CDR1 MNHNS, CDR2 SASEGT. The CDR3, as DNA: TGTGCCAGCAACCGGGCTAGCGGTGCCTACGAGCAGTACTTC. This translates into CASNRASGAYEQYF.

In this sample, this clonotype turned up once. A read error may explain this, as a much larger clone is one base away. The chain employs TRBV28 and TRBJ2-7; no reliable D call. The CDR3 is 13 amino acids. Trimming removed 7 bases from V and 0 bases from J, with 10 bases in between. Germline-derived CDR1 and CDR2 are MDHEN and SYDVKM. The CDR3 sequence is CASTLRGSYEQYF. As DNA, the CDR3 is TGTGCCAGCACTCTTCGTGGCTCCTACGAGCAGTACTTC.

The CDR3 DNA is TGTGCCAGCAGTGGTATTAGCGGTACCGGGGAGCTGTTTTTT. This sequence encodes CASSGISGTGELFF. The J gene is TRBJ2-2, the V gene TRBV28; TRBD2 might be the D (6 bases). The V end lost 5 bases, the J end lost 5 bases, and 12 bases lay between the germline ends. From germline, CDR1 is MDHEN and CDR2 SYDVKM. The CDR3 length is 14 residues. Full variable domain (missing parts from reference TRBV28 and TRBJ2-2): DVKVTQSSRYLVKRTGEKVFLECVQDMDHENMFWYRQDPGLGLRLIYFSYDVKMKEKGDIPEGYSVSREKKERFSLILESASTNQTSMYLCASSGISGTGELFFGEGSRLTVL.

This clonotype has a count of ten or more. The chain recombines TRBV3-1 with TRBJ2-7, with 7 bases aligning to TRBD1. This CDR3 contains 15 residues. Germline-derived CDR1 and CDR2 are LGHDT and YNNKEL (reference sequence). J gave up 3 bases and V 1 base, and 6 bases lay outside the gene matches. CDR3 residues: CASSQGGQRFYEQYF. Written as DNA, the CDR3 is TGTGCCAGCAGCCAAGGGGGACAGCGCTTCTACGAGCAGTACTTC.

This clonotype was detected only a few times. The chain combines TRBV30 with TRBJ1-2; perhaps TRBD1 as D (5 bases). The V gene lost 4 bases and the J gene lost 6 bases, with 15 bases spanning the gap. The CDR3 runs 13 residues. Germline V gene sequence: CDR1 GTSNPN, CDR2 SVGIG (reference sequence). CDR3 region: CAWNLGHPNGYTF. CDR3 coding DNA: TGTGCCTGGAATCTGGGGCACCCAAATGGCTACACCTTC.

The genes are TRBV20-1 and TRBJ2-3, with TRBD2 matching 8 bases. The length of the CDR3 is 15 residues. Germline values: CDR1 DFQATT, CDR2 SNEGSKA (reference sequence). Germline trimming cut 3 bases from V and 4 bases from J; bases unmatched to any gene: 9. CDR3 DNA: TGCAGTGCTAGTTCGGAAGCGGGAGTATCAGATACGCAGTATTTT. Residues: CSASSEAGVSDTQYF.

This clonotype was detected many times. This sequence joins TRBV7-9 and TRBJ1-5; no reliable D call. The V end was cut by 1 base, the J end by 2 bases, with 3 bases between. The germline V gene has CDR1 SEHNR and CDR2 FQNEAQ (reference sequence). This CDR3 contains 13 residues. CDR3 loop: CASSLDGNQPQHF. DNA for the CDR3: TGTGCCAGCAGCTTAGACGGCAATCAGCCCCAGCATTTT.

Note on this clonotype: This clone may be a read error of a much larger clone one base away. The V and J genes are TRBV6-5 and TRBJ2-5; TRBD1 or TRBD2 may be the D gene (5 bases each). This CDR3 spans 14 amino acids. Trimming stripped 0 bases from V and 4 bases from J, with 9 bases between. CDR1 is MNHEY and CDR2 is SVGAGI in the germline V gene. Written as DNA, the CDR3 is TGTGCCAGCAGTTACTCAATGGGACGAGAGACCCAGTACTTC. This gives the protein CASSYSMGRETQYF.

This clonotype was seen more than once but under ten times. This chain uses TRBV10-2 with TRBJ1-2, with a weak D call TRBD1 (5 bases). V shed 7 bases and J shed 2 bases, with 8 bases lying between them. The CDR3 is 12 amino acids. From germline, CDR1 is WSHSY and CDR2 SAAADI. The CDR3 coding sequence is TGCGCCAGCATCGCAGGGAACTATGGCTACACCTTC. This sequence encodes CASIAGNYGYTF.

This clonotype appeared a few times. J is TRBJ2-3 and V is TRBV20-1; a weak D match, TRBD2 (5 bases). V was shortened by 6 bases and J by 5 bases, with 12 bases between the two germline ends. Germline CDR1 is DFQATT and CDR2 is SNEGSKA (reference sequence). The CDR3 totals 12 residues. The CDR3 spells CSAELGIDTQYF. The DNA of the CDR3 is TGCAGTGCCGAACTAGGAATAGATACGCAGTATTTT.

The gene calls are TRBV3-1 and TRBJ2-7; 8 positions match TRBD2. Germline V lookup: CDR1 LGHDT, CDR2 YNNKEL (reference sequence). The V segment lost 3 bases and the J segment 4 bases; nucleotides outside the gene matches: 8. The CDR3 length is 15 residues. The CDR3 is CASSQPGTRTYEQYF. CDR3 DNA sequence: TGTGCCAGCAGCCAGCCCGGGACTAGGACGTACGAGCAGTACTTC.

Many counts were recorded for this clonotype. The chain combines TRBV6-1 with TRBJ1-1; no firm D call. Deletions cut 7 bases from V and 0 bases from J, with 18 bases between. CDR3 length: 16 amino acids. Germline-derived CDR1 and CDR2 are MNHNS and SASEGT. CDR3 sequence: CASTPRGGFMNTEAFF. CDR3 bases: TGTGCCAGCACCCCTCGTGGCGGTTTCATGAACACTGAAGCTTTCTTT.

This clonotype was found a few times. The gene calls are TRBV20-1 and TRBJ2-7, with a possible D match to TRBD2 (6 bases). Germline V gene sequence: CDR1 DFQATT, CDR2 SNEGSKA (reference sequence). CDR3 size: 15 residues. V was pared by 6 bases and J by 3 bases, with 21 bases between. In DNA form, the CDR3 reads TGCAGTGCCAGCCCCCTCGGCGGGGTTGACTACGAGCAGTACTTC. This encodes CSASPLGGVDYEQYF.

The gene calls are TRBV9 and TRBJ1-4; unclear D gene. Trimming left V 0 bases short and J 3 bases short, with 9 bases between. Per germline, CDR1 SGDLS and CDR2 YYNGEE. The CDR3 runs 15 residues. CDR3 in DNA: TGTGCCAGCAGCGTAGGCCCACGTCCTAATGAAAAACTGTTTTTT. Amino acid sequence: CASSVGPRPNEKLFF.

The chain carries TRBV7-9 and TRBJ2-7, with D perhaps TRBD2 (7 bases). V dropped 6 bases and J dropped 0 bases, with 12 bases sitting between them. From germline, CDR1 is SEHNR and CDR2 FQNEAQ (reference sequence). This CDR3 comprises 14 residues. The CDR3 coding sequence is TGTGCCAGCAGGGGGGGGCTGGGCTCCTACGAGCAGTACTTC. Translating it yields CASRGGLGSYEQYF.

In this sample, this clonotype turned up a few times. The chain links TRBV29-1 to TRBJ2-1; the D gene is possibly TRBD2 (6 bases). CDR1 is SQVTM, CDR2 ANQGSEA, per germline. This CDR3 is built from 16 residues. V was pared by 2 bases and J by 5 bases, with 19 bases between. The CDR3 loop is CSVEMAGKRSNNEQFF. CDR3 DNA: TGCAGCGTTGAAATGGCGGGAAAGCGCTCGAACAATGAGCAGTTCTTC.

The chain is built from TRBV5-1 and TRBJ2-7, with D maybe TRBD1 (5 bases). The CDR3 length is 16 residues. V was trimmed by 5 bases and J by 0 bases, leaving 18 bases between them. Germline lookup yields CDR1 SGHRS and CDR2 YFSETQ. CDR3 DNA: TGCGCCAGCAGTTTCAAGTCAGACAGCCCCTCCTACGAGCAGTACTTC. Translated: CASSFKSDSPSYEQYF.

This clonotype was seen at least ten times. The CDR3 here is CASSSQGSYNEQFF. The DNA of the CDR3 is TGCGCCAGCAGCTCACAGGGCTCCTACAATGAGCAGTTCTTC. V is TRBV5-1 and J is TRBJ2-1; D possibly corresponds to TRBD1 (6 bases). V gave up 3 bases and J gave up 0 bases, with 7 bases separating them. The germline gives CDR1 SGHRS, CDR2 YFSETQ. The CDR3 is 14 residues long. Drawing the rest from reference TRBV5-1 and TRBJ2-1, the complete variable domain is KAGVTQTPRYLIKTRGQQVTLSCSPISGHRSVSWYQQTPGQGLQFLFEYFSETQRNKGNFPGRFSGRQFSNSRSEMNVSTLELGDSALYLCASSSQGSYNEQFFGPGTRLTVL.

This clonotype was seen more than once but under ten times. The chain is built from TRBV5-1 and TRBJ2-1; D uncertain. V lost 0 bases to trimming and J lost 7 bases, with 11 bases between them. There are 14 residues in the CDR3. Germline assignment: CDR1 SGHRS and CDR2 YFSETQ. Written as DNA, the CDR3 is TGCGCCAGCAGCTTGGCCTTAGTTAGTAATGAGCAGTTCTTC. Translation: CASSLALVSNEQFF.

This clonotype has ten or more counts. This chain connects TRBV12-3 or TRBV12-4 to TRBJ2-1; 8 bases line up with TRBD2. There are 14 residues in the CDR3. J gave up 6 bases and V 4 bases, and 5 bases lay outside the gene matches. The CDR3 nucleotides are TGTGCCAGCAGTTCTGCGGGGGGTTTCAATGAGCAGTTCTTC. Protein: CASSSAGGFNEQFF.

The chain has TRBV12-3 or TRBV12-4 and TRBJ1-6; D is perhaps TRBD1 (6 bases). The CDR3 covers 14 residues. The germline V and J ends were trimmed by 2 bases and 9 bases, with 11 bases remaining between them. CDR3 nucleotide sequence: TGTGCCAGCAGTTTAACAGGGATGATTTCACCCCTCCACTTT. Translated, it gives CASSLTGMISPLHF.

This sequence joins TRBV5-5 and TRBJ2-3; possible D gene TRBD2, 6 bases. The V end lost 7 bases, the J end lost 5 bases, and 20 bases lay between the germline ends. There are 15 residues in the CDR3. The germline CDR1 and CDR2 sequences are SGHKS and YYEKEE (reference sequence). The CDR3 bases are TGTGCCAGCGCAATTGCGGGCGGGACGGTAGATACGCAGTATTTT. Protein product: CASAIAGGTVDTQYF. Variable domain in full (rest from reference TRBV5-5 and TRBJ2-3): DAGVTQSPTHLIKTRGQQVTLRCSPISGHKSVSWYQQVLGQGPQFIFQYYEKEERGRGNFPDRFSARQFPNYSSELNVNALLLGDSALYLCASAIAGGTVDTQYFGPGTRLTVL.

This clonotype was recorded a few times. The CDR3 DNA is TGTGCCAGCAGTTACTCCGGGGGGACAGATACGCAGTATTTT. Residues: CASSYSGGTDTQYF. The rearrangement uses TRBV6-5 and TRBJ2-3, with 7 nucleotides matching TRBD2. After removal of 0 bases from V and 3 bases from J, the junction contained 0 bases not matched to a gene. Germline CDR1 and CDR2: MNHEY and SVGAGI. The CDR3 has 14 residues.

This sequence joins TRBV6-2 or TRBV6-3 and TRBJ1-2; D gene unclear. CDR3 length equals 12 residues. V lost 6 bases, J lost 6 bases, and 11 bases lay in between. The germline CDR1 and CDR2 sequences are MNHEY and SVGEGT. CDR3 residues: CASSFGGDGYTF. The CDR3 DNA reads TGTGCCAGCAGCTTCGGAGGTGATGGCTACACCTTC.

The chain carries TRBV5-1 and TRBJ2-2; D call uncertain. The CDR3 consists of 15 residues. Looked up from germline, CDR1 is SGHRS and CDR2 is YFSETQ. V was trimmed by 7 bases and J by 0 bases, leaving 13 bases between them. The CDR3: CASRRSGPNTGELFF. Here the CDR3 DNA reads TGCGCCAGCCGACGTTCGGGTCCGAACACCGGGGAGCTGTTTTTT.

This clonotype has more than one count but fewer than ten. The chain employs TRBV20-1 and TRBJ1-5, with TRBD1 identical over 7 bases. There are 16 residues in the CDR3. Germline V lookup: CDR1 DFQATT, CDR2 SNEGSKA (reference sequence). V was clipped by 3 bases and J by 3 bases; unmatched bases: 11. CDR3 amino acids: CSAREETGKFNQPQHF. For the CDR3, the DNA is TGCAGTGCTAGGGAAGAGACAGGGAAGTTCAATCAGCCCCAGCATTTT.

The rearrangement links TRBV19 to TRBJ1-2; D is ambiguous. The CDR3 spans 12 residues. The germline V and J ends were trimmed by 5 bases and 8 bases, with 12 bases remaining between them. Germline lookup yields CDR1 LNHDA and CDR2 SQIVND (reference sequence). This chain's CDR3 is CASSSWELGYTF. In DNA form, the CDR3 reads TGTGCCAGTAGTTCCTGGGAGCTGGGCTACACCTTC.